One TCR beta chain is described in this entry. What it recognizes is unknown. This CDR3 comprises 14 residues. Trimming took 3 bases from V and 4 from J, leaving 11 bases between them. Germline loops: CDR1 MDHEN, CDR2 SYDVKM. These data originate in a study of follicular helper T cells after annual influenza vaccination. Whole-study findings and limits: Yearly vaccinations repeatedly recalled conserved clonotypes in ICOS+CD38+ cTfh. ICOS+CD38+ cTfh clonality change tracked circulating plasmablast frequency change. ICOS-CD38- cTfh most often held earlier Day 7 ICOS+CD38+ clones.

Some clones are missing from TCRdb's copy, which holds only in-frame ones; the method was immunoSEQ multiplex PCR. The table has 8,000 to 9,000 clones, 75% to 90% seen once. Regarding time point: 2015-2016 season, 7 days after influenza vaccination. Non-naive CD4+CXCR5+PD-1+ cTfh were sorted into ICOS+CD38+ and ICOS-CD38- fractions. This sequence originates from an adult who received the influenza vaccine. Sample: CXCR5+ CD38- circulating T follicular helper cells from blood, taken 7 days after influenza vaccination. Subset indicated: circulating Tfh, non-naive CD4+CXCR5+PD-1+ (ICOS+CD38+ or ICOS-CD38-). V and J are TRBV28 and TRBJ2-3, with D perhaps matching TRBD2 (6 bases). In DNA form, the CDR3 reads TGTGCCAGCAGTTTCTCTCCTAGCGCAGATACGCAGTATTTT. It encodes CASSFSPSADTQYF. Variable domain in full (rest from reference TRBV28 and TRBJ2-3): DVKVTQSSRYLVKRTGEKVFLECVQDMDHENMFWYRQDPGLGLRLIYFSYDVKMKEKGDIPEGYSVSREKKERFSLILESASTNQTSMYLCASSFSPSADTQYFGPGTRLTVL.